Sequencing of this T cell receptor (beta chain) was carried out in a study of blood T cell repertoires in COVID-19. Turning to the study itself: Some COVID-19 samples were acute and others convalescent; all came from the United States, Italy and Spain. T cells, B-cell-depleted T cells, or PBMCs supplied cDNA or gDNA.

As originally analysed: Researchers report that nucleated cell counts were estimated from reference gene primer amplification. Profiling relied on immunoSEQ multiplex PCR, and the TCRdb table lists in-frame clones only, not all of them. V, J and clone size are those of that table, while D and trimming were read from the DNA. Of a few hundred thousand clones in the sample, 90% were seen once. Individuals aged roughly 18 to 95 years were recruited from fewer than 25 US areas. The germline V gene has CDR1 PRHDT and CDR2 FYEKMQ (reference sequence). The CDR3 has 15 residues. V was trimmed by 8 bases and J by 7 bases, leaving 21 bases between them.

The rearrangement uses TRBV13 and TRBJ2-1, with a tentative D call TRBD1 (6 bases). The sequenced sample was PBMCs or T cells enriched from blood (not recorded which). The origin of this receptor is a woman between 18 and 30 years old with acute COVID-19. In nucleotides, the CDR3 is TGTGCCAGCTCAACGCCGGGACAACTCGCGAATGAGCAGTTCTTC. It specifies CASSTPGQLANEQFF.